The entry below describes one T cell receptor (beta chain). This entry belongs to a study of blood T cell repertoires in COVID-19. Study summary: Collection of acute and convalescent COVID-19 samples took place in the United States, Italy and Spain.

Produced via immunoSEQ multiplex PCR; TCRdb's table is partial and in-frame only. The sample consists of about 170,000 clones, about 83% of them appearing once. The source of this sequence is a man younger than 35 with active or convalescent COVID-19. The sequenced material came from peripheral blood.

CDR3 loop: CASSPWGVGFEAFF. The CDR3 bases are TGTGCCAGCAGCCCTTGGGGCGTAGGGTTTGAAGCTTTCTTT. The rearrangement joins TRBV5-4 to TRBJ1-1, with a possible D match to TRBD1 (5 bases). The CDR3 totals 14 residues. The germline V and J ends were trimmed by 4 bases and 7 bases, with 17 bases remaining between them. CDR1 and CDR2 (germline): SGHNT, YYREEE (reference sequence).